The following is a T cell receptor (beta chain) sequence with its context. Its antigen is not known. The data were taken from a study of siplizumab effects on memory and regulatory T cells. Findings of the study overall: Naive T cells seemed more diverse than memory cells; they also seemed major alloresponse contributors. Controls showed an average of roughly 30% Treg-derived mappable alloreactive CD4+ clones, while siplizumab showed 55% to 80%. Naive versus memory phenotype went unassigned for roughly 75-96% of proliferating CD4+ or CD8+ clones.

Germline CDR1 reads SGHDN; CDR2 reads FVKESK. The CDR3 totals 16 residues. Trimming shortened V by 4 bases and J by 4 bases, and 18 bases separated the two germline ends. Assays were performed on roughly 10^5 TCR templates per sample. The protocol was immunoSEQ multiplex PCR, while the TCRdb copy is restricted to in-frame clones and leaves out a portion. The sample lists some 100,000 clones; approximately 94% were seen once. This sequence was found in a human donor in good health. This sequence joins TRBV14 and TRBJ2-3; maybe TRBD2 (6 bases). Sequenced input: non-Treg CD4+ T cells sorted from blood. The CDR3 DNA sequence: TGTGCCAGCAGCCGACGACTAGGCATTGTTTCAGATACGCAGTATTTT. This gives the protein CASSRRLGIVSDTQYF.